The rows below give T cell receptor beta chains drawn from one sample of a study of molecular identifiers for immune sequencing clone quantification. Via MiXCR, TCRdb re-called the PCR reads, giving one row per CDR3 protein. The top ten hold 0.65% to 0.75% of the sample, which has 300,000 to 400,000 distinct CDR3 sequences, roughly a quarter seen once. The sample was naive CD8+ T cells from blood, with Jurkat cell RNA spiked in. The origin of the receptors is a human donor in good health. Some libraries in this study had Jurkat cell RNA spiked in. Each CDR3 is given with its conserved first and last residue. D genes are given only for firm matches. Where a row states a size, it is once, few, many or the class of an expanded clone; other rows omit it.

>TRBJ1-2|TRBV12-3/TRBV12-4|-|TRBD1
CASSKRDSTNYGYTF
TGTGCCAGCAGTAAAAGGGACAGTACTAACTATGGCTACACCTTC
>TRBJ1-3|TRBV13|-|-
CASSFFSFSGNTIYF
TGTGCCAGCAGCTTTTTCAGCTTTAGTGGAAACACCATATATTTT
>TRBJ1-1|TRBV7-9|many|-
CASSLLGSEAFF
TGTGCCAGCAGTTTATTGGGTTCTGAAGCTTTCTTT
>TRBJ2-2|TRBV14|few|-
CASSPYVSGELFF
TGTGCCAGCAGTCCTTACGTATCCGGGGAGCTGTTTTTT
>TRBJ2-7|TRBV5-6|-|-
CASSLAGSCEQYF
TGTGCCAGCAGCTTGGCAGGGAGTTGCGAGCAGTACTTC
>TRBJ2-7|TRBV27|many|-
CASSPATATYEQYF
TGTGCCAGCAGTCCTGCGACAGCCACCTACGAGCAGTACTTC
>TRBJ1-5|TRBV20-1|few|TRBD1
CSANQGARNQPQHF
TGCAGTGCTAATCAGGGGGCTCGCAATCAGCCCCAGCATTTT
>TRBJ2-2|TRBV6-5|many|TRBD2
CASSYSSGSAGELFF
TGTGCCAGCAGTTACTCTAGCGGGAGTGCCGGGGAGCTGTTTTTT
>TRBJ2-2|TRBV20-1|few|-
CSASEGRNTGELFF
TGCAGTGCTAGTGAGGGAAGAAACACCGGGGAGCTGTTTTTT
>TRBJ1-1|TRBV6-2/TRBV6-3|few|TRBD1
CASSKQGAYTEAFF
TGTGCCAGCAGTAAGCAGGGGGCCTACACTGAAGCTTTCTTT
>TRBJ2-1|TRBV29-1|-|-
CSVEGRGWDEQFF
TGCAGCGTTGAAGGCCGGGGGTGGGATGAGCAGTTCTTC
>TRBJ1-2|TRBV5-1|-|TRBD1
CASSLDRGLTDGYTF
TGCGCCAGCAGCCTGGACAGGGGACTTACTGATGGCTACACCTTC
>TRBJ1-1|TRBV7-2|-|-
CASTELIGGSTEAFF
TGTGCCAGCACCGAACTCATTGGAGGTAGCACTGAAGCTTTCTTC
>TRBJ2-6|TRBV28|many|-
CASSLINSGANVLTF
TGTGCCAGCAGTTTGATTAACTCTGGGGCCAACGTCCTGACTTTC
>TRBJ1-1|TRBV28|few|-
CASRVGGTEAFF
TGTGCCAGCAGAGTAGGGGGTACTGAAGCTTTCTTT
>TRBJ2-3|TRBV5-1|many|TRBD1
CASSPETGWRATDTQYF
TGCGCCAGCAGCCCGGAGACAGGGTGGAGAGCGACAGATACGCAGTATTTT
>TRBJ1-5|TRBV7-9|many|-
CASSHGLSEGQPQHF
TGTGCCAGCAGCCATGGACTCTCGGAGGGTCAGCCCCAGCATTTT
>TRBJ1-3|TRBV5-6|-|TRBD1
CASSLEDRVNTIYF
TGTGCCAGCAGCCTGGAGGACAGGGTGAACACCATATATTTT
>TRBJ1-2|TRBV13|-|-
CASSLGSQGRLGYTF
TGTGCCAGCAGCTTAGGGTCCCAGGGACGGCTTGGCTACACCTTC
>TRBJ1-3|TRBV4-3|many|-
CASSQGAGAGNTIYF
TGCGCCAGCAGCCAAGGGGCGGGGGCCGGAAACACCATATATTTT
>TRBJ2-2|TRBV6-5|-|-
CASSYSLGNTGELFF
TGTGCCAGCAGTTACTCGCTGGGGAACACCGGGGAGCTGTTTTTT
>TRBJ2-7|TRBV4-3|-|-
CASSPGPASSSYEQYF
TGCGCCAGCAGCCCCGGACCAGCCTCAAGCTCCTACGAGCAGTACTTC
>TRBJ2-3|TRBV12-3/TRBV12-4|-|-
CASSLNYQDTQYF
TGTGCCAGCAGTTTGAACTACCAGGATACGCAGTATTTT
>TRBJ1-4|TRBV9|many|-
CASSVGDGNEKLFF
TGTGCCAGCAGCGTAGGGGACGGCAATGAAAAACTGTTTTTT
>TRBJ2-6|TRBV12-3/TRBV12-4|many|-
CASSLIGANVLTF
TGTGCCAGCAGTTTGATTGGGGCCAACGTCCTGACTTTC
>TRBJ1-4|TRBV6-2/TRBV6-3|few|TRBD1
CASSAWTGPLATNEKLFF
TGTGCCAGCAGTGCGTGGACAGGTCCTCTAGCAACTAATGAAAAACTGTTTTTT
>TRBJ1-2|TRBV3-1|few|TRBD1
CASRPTGGVGYTF
TGTGCCAGCAGGCCAACAGGGGGCGTTGGCTACACCTTC
>TRBJ1-1|TRBV7-9|few|-
CASSTTGPGVSEAFF
TGTGCCAGCAGCACCACAGGGCCTGGAGTGTCTGAAGCTTTCTTT
>TRBJ2-7|TRBV4-3|-|TRBD1
CASSQDQGTGTHEQYF
TGCGCCAGCAGCCAAGATCAGGGGACAGGGACCCACGAGCAGTACTTC
>TRBJ2-7|TRBV28|-|TRBD2
CASSLTGSGAFYEQYF
TGTGCCAGCAGTCTCACGGGTAGCGGGGCATTCTACGAGCAGTACTTC
>TRBJ1-5|TRBV19|-|-
CATHQGNQPRHF
TGTGCCACACACCAGGGTAATCAGCCCCGGCATTTT